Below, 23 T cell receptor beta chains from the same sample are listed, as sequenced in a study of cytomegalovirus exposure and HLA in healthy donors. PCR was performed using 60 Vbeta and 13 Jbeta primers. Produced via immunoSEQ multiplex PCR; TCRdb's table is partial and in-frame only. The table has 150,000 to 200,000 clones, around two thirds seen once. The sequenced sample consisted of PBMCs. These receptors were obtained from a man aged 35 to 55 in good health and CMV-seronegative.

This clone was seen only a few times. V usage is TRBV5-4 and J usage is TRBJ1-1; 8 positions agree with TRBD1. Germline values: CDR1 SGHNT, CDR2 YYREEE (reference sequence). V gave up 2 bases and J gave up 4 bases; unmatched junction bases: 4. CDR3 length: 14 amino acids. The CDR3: CASSFLDRVTEAFF. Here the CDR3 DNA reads TGTGCCAGCAGCTTTTTGGACAGGGTCACTGAAGCTTTCTTT.

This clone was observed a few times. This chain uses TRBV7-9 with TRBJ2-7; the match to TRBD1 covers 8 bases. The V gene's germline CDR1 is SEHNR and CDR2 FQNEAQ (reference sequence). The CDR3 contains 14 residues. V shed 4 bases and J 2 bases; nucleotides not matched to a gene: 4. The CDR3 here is CASSWRDRPYEQYF. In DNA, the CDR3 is TGTGCCAGCAGCTGGCGGGACAGGCCCTACGAGCAGTACTTC.

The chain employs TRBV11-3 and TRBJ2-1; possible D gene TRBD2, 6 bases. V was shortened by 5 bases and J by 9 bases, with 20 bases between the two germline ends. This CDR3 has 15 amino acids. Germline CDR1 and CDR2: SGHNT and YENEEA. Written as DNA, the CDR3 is TGTGCCAGCAGCCCTGGGACTTCCTTTTGGGGTGAGCAGTTCTTC. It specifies CASSPGTSFWGEQFF.

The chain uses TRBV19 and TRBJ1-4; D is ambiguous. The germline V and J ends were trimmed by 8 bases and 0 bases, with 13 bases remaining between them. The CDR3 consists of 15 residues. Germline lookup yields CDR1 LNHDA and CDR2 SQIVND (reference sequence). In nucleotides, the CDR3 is TGTGCCAGTCACCCGGGAACGGCAACTAATGAAAAACTGTTTTTT. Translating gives CASHPGTATNEKLFF.

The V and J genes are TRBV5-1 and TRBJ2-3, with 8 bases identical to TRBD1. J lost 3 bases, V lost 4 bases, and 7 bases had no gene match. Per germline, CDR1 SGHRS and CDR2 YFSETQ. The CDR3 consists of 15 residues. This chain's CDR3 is CASSPGQVRTDTQYF. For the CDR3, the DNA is TGCGCCAGCAGCCCGGGACAGGTCCGGACAGATACGCAGTATTTT.

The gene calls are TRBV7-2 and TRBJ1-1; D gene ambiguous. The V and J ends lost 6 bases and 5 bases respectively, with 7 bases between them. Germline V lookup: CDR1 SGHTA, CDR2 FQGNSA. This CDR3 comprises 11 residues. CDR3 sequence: CASRLETEAFF. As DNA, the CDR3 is TGTGCCAGCAGACTCGAAACTGAAGCTTTCTTT.

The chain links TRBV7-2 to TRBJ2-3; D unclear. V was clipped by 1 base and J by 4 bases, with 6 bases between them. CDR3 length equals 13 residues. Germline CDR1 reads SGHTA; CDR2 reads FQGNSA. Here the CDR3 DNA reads TGTGCCAGCAGCTTAGTCCGCGCAGATACGCAGTATTTT. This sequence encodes CASSLVRADTQYF.

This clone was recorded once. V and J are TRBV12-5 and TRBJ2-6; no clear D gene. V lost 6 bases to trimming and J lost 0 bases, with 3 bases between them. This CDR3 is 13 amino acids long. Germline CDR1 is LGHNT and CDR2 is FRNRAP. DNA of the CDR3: TGTGCTAGTGGGGCCTCTGGGGCCAACGTCCTGACTTTC. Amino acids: CASGASGANVLTF.

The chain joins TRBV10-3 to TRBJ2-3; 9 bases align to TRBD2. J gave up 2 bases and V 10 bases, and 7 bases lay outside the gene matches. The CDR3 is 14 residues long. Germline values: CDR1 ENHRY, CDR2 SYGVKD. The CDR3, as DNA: TGTGCCACCGTAGCGGGGGAGATCACAGATACGCAGTATTTT. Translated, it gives CATVAGEITDTQYF.

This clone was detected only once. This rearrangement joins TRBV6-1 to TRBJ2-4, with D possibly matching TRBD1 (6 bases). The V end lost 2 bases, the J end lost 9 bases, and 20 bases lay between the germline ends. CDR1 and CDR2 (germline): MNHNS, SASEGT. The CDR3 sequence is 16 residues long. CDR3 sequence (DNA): TGTGCCAGCAGTGAATGGCCGACAGGAACGGGGAGCATTCAGTACTTC. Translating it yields CASSEWPTGTGSIQYF.

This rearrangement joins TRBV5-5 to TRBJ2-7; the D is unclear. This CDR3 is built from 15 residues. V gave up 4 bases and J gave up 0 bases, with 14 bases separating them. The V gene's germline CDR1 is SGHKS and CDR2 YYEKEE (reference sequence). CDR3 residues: CASSTNPWSSYEQYF. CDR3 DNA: TGTGCCAGCAGCACCAACCCCTGGAGCTCCTACGAGCAGTACTTC.

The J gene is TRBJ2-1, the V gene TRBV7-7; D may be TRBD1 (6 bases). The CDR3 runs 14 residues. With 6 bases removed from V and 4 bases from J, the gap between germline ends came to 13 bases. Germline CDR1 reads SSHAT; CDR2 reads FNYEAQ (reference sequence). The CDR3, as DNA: TGTGCCAGCAGTCCTCGGACAGATTACAATGAGCAGTTCTTC. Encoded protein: CASSPRTDYNEQFF.

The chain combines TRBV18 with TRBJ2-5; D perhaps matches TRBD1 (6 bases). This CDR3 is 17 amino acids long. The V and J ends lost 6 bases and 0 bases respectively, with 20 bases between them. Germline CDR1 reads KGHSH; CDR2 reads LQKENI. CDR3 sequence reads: CASSPPPRQAYQETQYF. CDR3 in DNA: TGTGCCAGCTCGCCCCCACCGAGACAGGCGTACCAAGAGACCCAGTACTTC.

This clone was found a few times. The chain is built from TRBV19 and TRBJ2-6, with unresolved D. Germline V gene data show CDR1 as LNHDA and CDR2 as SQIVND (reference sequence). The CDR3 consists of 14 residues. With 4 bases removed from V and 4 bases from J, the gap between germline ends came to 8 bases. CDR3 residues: CASSTYSGANVLTF. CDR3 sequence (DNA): TGTGCCAGTAGTACCTATTCCGGGGCCAACGTCCTGACTTTC.

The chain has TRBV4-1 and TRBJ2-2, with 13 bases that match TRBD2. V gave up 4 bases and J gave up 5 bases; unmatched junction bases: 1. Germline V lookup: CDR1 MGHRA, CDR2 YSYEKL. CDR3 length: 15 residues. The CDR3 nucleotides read TGCGCCAGCAGCCCGGGACTAGCGGGGACCGGGGAGCTGTTTTTT. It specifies CASSPGLAGTGELFF.

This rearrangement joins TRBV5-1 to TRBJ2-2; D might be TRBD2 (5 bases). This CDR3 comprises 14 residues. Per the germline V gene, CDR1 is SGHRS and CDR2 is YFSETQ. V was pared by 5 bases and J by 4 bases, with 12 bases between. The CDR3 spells CASRDSGITGELFF. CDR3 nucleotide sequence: TGCGCCAGCAGAGACTCGGGGATCACCGGGGAGCTGTTTTTT. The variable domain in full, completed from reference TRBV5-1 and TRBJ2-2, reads KAGVTQTPRYLIKTRGQQVTLSCSPISGHRSVSWYQQTPGQGLQFLFEYFSETQRNKGNFPGRFSGRQFSNSRSEMNVSTLELGDSALYLCASRDSGITGELFFGEGSRLTVL.

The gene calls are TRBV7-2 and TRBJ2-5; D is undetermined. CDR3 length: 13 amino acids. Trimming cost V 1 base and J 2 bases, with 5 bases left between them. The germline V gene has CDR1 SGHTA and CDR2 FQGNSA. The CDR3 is CASSLELQETQYF. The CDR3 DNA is TGTGCCAGCAGCTTAGAGCTACAAGAGACCCAGTACTTC.

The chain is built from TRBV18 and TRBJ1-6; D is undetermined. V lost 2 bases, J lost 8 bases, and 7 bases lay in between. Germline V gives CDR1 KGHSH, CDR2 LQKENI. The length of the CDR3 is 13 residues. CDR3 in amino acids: CASSPNADSPLHF. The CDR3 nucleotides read TGTGCCAGCTCACCAAACGCGGATTCACCCCTCCACTTT. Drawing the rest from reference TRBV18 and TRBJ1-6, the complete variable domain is NAGVMQNPRHLVRRRGQEARLRCSPMKGHSHVYWYRQLPEEGLKFMVYLQKENIIDESGMPKERFSAEFPKEGPSILRIQQVVRGDSAAYFCASSPNADSPLHFGNGTRLTVT.

The CDR3 bases are TGTGCCAGCAGCTTGAGAGGAACTAATGAAAAACTGTTTTTT. It translates to CASSLRGTNEKLFF. The chain uses TRBV13 and TRBJ1-4; D is unresolved. The germline V and J ends were trimmed by 3 bases and 1 base, with 6 bases remaining between them. This CDR3 is 14 amino acids long. Germline V CDR1 and CDR2: PRHDT, FYEKMQ (reference sequence).

The CDR3 loop reads CASMPSGGPGEQFF. The DNA of the CDR3 is TGTGCCAGCATGCCTAGCGGGGGCCCAGGTGAGCAGTTCTTC. The V and J genes are TRBV6-4 and TRBJ2-1, with 10 bases matching TRBD2. CDR1 MRHNA and CDR2 SNTAGT come from the germline V gene. V gave up 7 bases and J gave up 9 bases; unmatched junction bases: 9. This CDR3 spans 14 amino acids.

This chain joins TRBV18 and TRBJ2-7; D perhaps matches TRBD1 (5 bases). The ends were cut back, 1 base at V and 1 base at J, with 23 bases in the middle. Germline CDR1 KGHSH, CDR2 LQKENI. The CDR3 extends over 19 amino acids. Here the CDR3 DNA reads TGTGCCAGCTCACCACGCACAGGTGTTGGGGTTGGGATATCCTACGAGCAGTACTTC. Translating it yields CASSPRTGVGVGISYEQYF.

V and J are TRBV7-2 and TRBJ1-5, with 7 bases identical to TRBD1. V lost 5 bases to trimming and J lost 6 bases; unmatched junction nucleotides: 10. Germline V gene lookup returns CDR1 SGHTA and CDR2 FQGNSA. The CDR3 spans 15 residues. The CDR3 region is CASSALTGNGQPQHF. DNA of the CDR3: TGTGCCAGCAGCGCGTTGACAGGGAACGGTCAGCCCCAGCATTTT.

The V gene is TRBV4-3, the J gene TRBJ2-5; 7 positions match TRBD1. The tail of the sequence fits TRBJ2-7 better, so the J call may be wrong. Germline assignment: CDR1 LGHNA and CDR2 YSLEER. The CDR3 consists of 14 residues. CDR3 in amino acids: CASSQLRGNYEQYF. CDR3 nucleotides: TGCGCCAGCAGCCAACTCAGGGGGAACTACGAGCAGTACTTC.